These 10 T cell receptor beta chains came from one sample sequenced in a study of blood T cell repertoires in COVID-19. Measured with immunoSEQ multiplex PCR; TCRdb has only the in-frame clones, and not every one. This table holds approximately 300,000 clones, roughly four fifths found once. The sequenced material came from peripheral blood. These receptors all come from a person between 65 and 80 years old with COVID-19, enrolled during active disease.

The chain employs TRBV5-1 and TRBJ1-4; tentatively, D is TRBD1 (5 bases). V was trimmed by 0 bases and J by 8 bases, leaving 14 bases between them. Germline V gene data show CDR1 as SGHRS and CDR2 as YFSETQ. The CDR3 is 15 amino acids. The CDR3 sequence is CASSLGTLSGEKLFF. CDR3 DNA sequence: TGCGCCAGCAGCTTGGGGACATTATCAGGGGAAAAACTGTTTTTT.

This clone was detected only once. The chain carries TRBV7-9 and TRBJ2-7, with a weak D call TRBD2 (6 bases). V was trimmed by 6 bases and J by 2 bases, leaving 8 bases between them. Germline values: CDR1 SEHNR, CDR2 FQNEAQ (reference sequence). There are 12 residues in the CDR3. CDR3 residues: CASSRGTYEQYF. The CDR3 nucleotides are TGTGCCAGCAGTCGCGGGACCTACGAGCAGTACTTC.

This clone was found once. V is TRBV6-5 and J is TRBJ2-2; 9 bases map to TRBD2. Looked up from germline, CDR1 is MNHEY and CDR2 is SVGAGI. This CDR3 has 14 residues. After removal of 11 bases from V and 4 bases from J, the junction contained 8 bases not matched to a gene. The DNA for the CDR3 is TGTGCCGCGGCGCGGGGGGGCCCCACCGGGGAGCTGTTTTTT. This translates into CAAARGGPTGELFF.

The rearrangement links TRBV5-1 to TRBJ2-1; D might be TRBD2 (5 bases). Germline CDR1 reads SGHRS; CDR2 reads YFSETQ. V lost 0 bases, J lost 5 bases, and 36 bases lay in between. The CDR3 loop spans 23 amino acids. The CDR3: CASSLEGTPRGADSYRRDNEQFF. The DNA for the CDR3 is TGCGCCAGCAGCTTGGAAGGTACCCCCCGTGGAGCGGATAGTTATCGAAGGGACAATGAGCAGTTCTTC.

V is TRBV5-5 and J is TRBJ2-7; TRBD1 matches 9 bases. Germline V gives CDR1 SGHKS, CDR2 YYEKEE (reference sequence). The CDR3 consists of 18 residues. With 0 bases clipped from V and 0 bases from J, the junction kept 10 bases outside the gene matches. CDR3 bases: TGTGCCAGCAGCTTGGGACAGGGGGAGACCGAGGGCTCCTACGAGCAGTACTTC. It codes for CASSLGQGETEGSYEQYF.

The genes are TRBV4-3 and TRBJ1-2; the D is unclear. CDR1 LGHNA and CDR2 YSLEER come from the germline V gene. The CDR3 length is 11 residues. The V gene lost 0 bases and the J gene lost 14 bases, with 10 bases spanning the gap. DNA of the CDR3: TGCGCCAGCAGCCAAGAAGTATCCAGTACCTTC. Residues: CASSQEVSSTF.

This clone was picked up a small number of times. The chain combines TRBV3-1 (or the pseudogene TRBV3-2) with TRBJ2-7, with 9 bases identical to TRBD1. Looked up from germline, CDR1 is LGHDT and CDR2 is YNNKEL (reference sequence). With V trimmed by 4 bases and J by 3 bases, 1 base remained unmatched. CDR3 size: 13 residues. CDR3 loop: CASSPTGGYEQYF. CDR3 DNA sequence: TGTGCCAGCAGCCCGACAGGGGGCTACGAGCAGTACTTC.

The chain recombines TRBV28 with TRBJ2-7, with 11 bases matching TRBD2. Per the germline V gene, CDR1 is MDHEN and CDR2 is SYDVKM. The CDR3 totals 14 residues. The trim removed 5 bases at V and 4 bases at J, leaving 4 bases unmatched. CDR3 loop: CASSVAGGLYEQYF. The DNA for the CDR3 is TGTGCCAGCAGTGTAGCGGGGGGGTTGTACGAGCAGTACTTC.

CDR3 sequence reads: CASSQDISGNTIYF. The CDR3 nucleotides read TGTGCCAGCTCACAGGACATCTCTGGAAACACCATATATTTT. The J gene is TRBJ1-3, the V gene TRBV18; D perhaps matches TRBD1 (5 bases). The V end was cut by 4 bases, the J end by 0 bases, with 7 bases between. CDR3 length: 14 residues. CDR1 and CDR2 (germline): KGHSH, LQKENI. Filled out from reference TRBV18 and TRBJ1-3, the complete variable domain reads NAGVMQNPRHLVRRRGQEARLRCSPMKGHSHVYWYRQLPEEGLKFMVYLQKENIIDESGMPKERFSAEFPKEGPSILRIQQVVRGDSAAYFCASSQDISGNTIYFGEGSWLTVV.

This chain joins TRBV12-3 or TRBV12-4 and TRBJ1-1; no clear D gene. The germline V and J ends were trimmed by 11 bases and 11 bases, with 9 bases remaining between them. CDR3 length: 8 residues. The CDR3 DNA follows: TGTGCCCCCCCCTCTGCTTTCTTT. Protein product: CAPPSAFF.